This T cell receptor (beta chain) was observed in a study of blood T cell repertoires in COVID-19. The wider study: The cDNA or gDNA used as material had been derived from T cells, B-cell-depleted T cells, or PBMCs.

The germline CDR1 and CDR2 sequences are SEHNR and FQNEAQ (reference sequence). The CDR3 is 15 residues long. V lost 5 bases, J lost 4 bases, and 18 bases lay in between. Original processing notes: Counts of nucleated cells, estimated from reference gene primer amplification, were obtained. Repertoires were generated with immunoSEQ multiplex PCR, while TCRdb's copy carries only in-frame clones and drops some. V, J and clone size were drawn from that table, and D and trimming were deduced from the DNA. The sample carries under 80,000 clones, 83% recorded once. Sequencing was performed on peripheral blood. This TCR was recovered from a man aged 80 or over with acute or convalescent COVID-19. The chain couples TRBV7-9 to TRBJ2-7, with a tentative D call TRBD1 (6 bases). Here the CDR3 DNA reads TGTGCCAGCAGCGTCCAGGGGCCCCCGGGGTACGAGCAGTACTTC. It codes for CASSVQGPPGYEQYF.